This T cell receptor beta chain was found in a study of cytotoxic CD8 clonotypes in ibrutinib-treated CLL. Study summary: The subjects consisted of some 12 relapsed/refractory and approximately 15 treatment-naive individuals, with 17 IGHV unmutated.

V shed 3 bases and J shed 7 bases, with 6 bases lying between them. Germline CDR1 is DFQATT and CDR2 is SNEGSKA (reference sequence). The CDR3 loop spans 10 amino acids. This clone was seen a handful of times. Method: immunoSEQ multiplex PCR; TCRdb's copy keeps in-frame clones and lacks some. The sample has a few hundred thousand clones; 70% are singletons. Sequenced material: PBMCs, taken after 24 months of ibrutinib treatment. This rearrangement joins TRBV20-1 to TRBJ1-1; the D is unclear. The clonotype comes from a human donor with chronic lymphocytic leukemia. The CDR3 protein is CSASPDEAFF. The CDR3 nucleotides read TGCAGTGCTAGCCCAGATGAAGCTTTCTTT.